This TCR beta chain was sequenced for a study of Graves' ophthalmopathy and Graves' hyperthyroidism. Study-wide context: Stable hyperthyroidism was defined by absence of ophthalmopathy within 18 months of follow-up.

RNA transcripts provided the template for amplifying TCR beta CDR3 regions. RT-PCR in the first round used HTBI primers; a second-round multiplex PCR followed. TCRdb re-called the multiplex PCR reads through MiXCR, storing one row per CDR3 protein. The table has about 1.2 million distinct CDR3 sequences, 35% to 40% seen once. Patients were excluded if they had other autoimmune diseases or uncontrolled infections, and likewise if pregnancy or lactation applied. The CDR3 loop spans 15 amino acids. CDR1 SGHTA and CDR2 FQGNSA come from the germline V gene. The V end lost 5 bases, the J end lost 1 base, and 14 bases lay between the germline ends. Many counts were recorded for this clonotype.

The chain employs TRBV7-2 and TRBJ1-1, with D perhaps TRBD1 (6 bases). The source is an adult man with Graves' hyperthyroidism. Sequenced input: peripheral blood or thyroid tissue (not recorded which). CDR3 DNA: TGTGCCAGCAGCCTACAACAGGGAGAGAACACTGAAGCTTTCTTT. Its translation is CASSLQQGENTEAFF.